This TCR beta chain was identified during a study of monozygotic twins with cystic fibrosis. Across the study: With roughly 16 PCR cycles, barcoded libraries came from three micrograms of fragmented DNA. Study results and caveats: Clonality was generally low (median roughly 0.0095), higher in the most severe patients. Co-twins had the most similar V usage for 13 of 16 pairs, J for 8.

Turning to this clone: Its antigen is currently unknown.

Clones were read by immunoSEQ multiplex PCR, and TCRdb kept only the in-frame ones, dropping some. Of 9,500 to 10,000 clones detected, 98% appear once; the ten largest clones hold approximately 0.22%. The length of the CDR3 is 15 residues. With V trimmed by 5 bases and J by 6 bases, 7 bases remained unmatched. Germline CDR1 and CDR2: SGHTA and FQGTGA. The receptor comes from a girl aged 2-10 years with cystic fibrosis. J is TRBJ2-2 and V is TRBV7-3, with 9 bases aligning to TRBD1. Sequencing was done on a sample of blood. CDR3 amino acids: CASSRRDRVAGELFF. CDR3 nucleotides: TGTGCCAGCAGCCGCCGGGACAGGGTGGCCGGGGAGCTGTTTTTT. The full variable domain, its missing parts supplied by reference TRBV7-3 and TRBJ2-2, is GAGVSQTPSNKVTEKGKYVELRCDPISGHTALYWYRQSLGQGPEFLIYFQGTGAADDSGLPNDRFFAVRPEGSVSTLKIQRTERGDSAVYLCASSRRDRVAGELFFGEGSRLTVL.